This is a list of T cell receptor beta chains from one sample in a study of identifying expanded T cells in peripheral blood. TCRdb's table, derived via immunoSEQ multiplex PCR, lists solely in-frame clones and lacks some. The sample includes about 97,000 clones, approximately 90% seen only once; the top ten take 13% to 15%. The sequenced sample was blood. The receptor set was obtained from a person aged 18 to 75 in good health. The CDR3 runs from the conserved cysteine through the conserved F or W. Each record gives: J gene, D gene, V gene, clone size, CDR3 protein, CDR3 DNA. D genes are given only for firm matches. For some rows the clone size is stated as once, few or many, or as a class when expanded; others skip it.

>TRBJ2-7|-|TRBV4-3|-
CASSPVGTTYEQYF
TGCGCCAGCAGCCCAGTGGGCACCACCTACGAGCAGTACTTC
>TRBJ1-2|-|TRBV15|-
CATSRAPGSRRWYGYTF
TGTGCCACCAGCAGAGCGCCGGGGTCCCGCCGGTGGTATGGCTACACCTTC
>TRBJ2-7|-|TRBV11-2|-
CASSSQVGGGYEQYF
TGTGCCAGCAGCTCGCAGGTCGGGGGTGGGTACGAGCAGTACTTC
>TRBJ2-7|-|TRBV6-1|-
CASSGQDILSSYEQYF
TGTGCCAGCAGTGGACAGGACATCCTGAGCTCCTACGAGCAGTACTTC
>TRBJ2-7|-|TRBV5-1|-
CASSLGRSEQYF
TGCGCCAGCAGCTTAGGTCGGTCCGAGCAGTACTTC
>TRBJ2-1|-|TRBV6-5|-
CASSYSTDSYNEQFF
TGTGCCAGCAGTTACTCAACAGACTCCTACAATGAGCAGTTCTTC
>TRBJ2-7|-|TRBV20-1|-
CSPRSSYEQYF
TGCAGTCCGCGGTCGTCCTACGAGCAGTACTTC
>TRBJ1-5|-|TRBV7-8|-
CASSLAKYGSGIQQPQHF
TGTGCCAGCAGCTTAGCGAAATACGGGTCGGGCATCCAACAGCCCCAGCATTTT
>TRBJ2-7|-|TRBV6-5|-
CAVRGGDDEQYF
TGTGCCGTCCGTGGGGGAGACGACGAGCAGTACTTC
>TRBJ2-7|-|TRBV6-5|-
CASTDPRFFGQYF
TGTGCCTCAACGGACCCCCGGTTTTTCGGGCAGTACTTC
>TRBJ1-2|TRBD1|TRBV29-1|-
CSVEGEGANGYTF
TGCAGCGTTGAAGGAGAGGGGGCAAATGGCTACACCTTC
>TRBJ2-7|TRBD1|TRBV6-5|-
CASSFGTGNYEQYF
TGTGCCAGCAGTTTTGGGACAGGCAACTACGAGCAGTACTTC
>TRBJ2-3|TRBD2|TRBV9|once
CASSEGLAGGRDTQYF
TGTGCCAGCAGCGAAGGACTAGCGGGGGGGCGGGATACGCAGTATTTT
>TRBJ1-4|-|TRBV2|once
CASSEFGLYNEKLFF
TGTGCCAGCAGTGAATTTGGACTATATAATGAAAAACTGTTTTTT
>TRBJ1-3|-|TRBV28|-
CASSLRASPGNTIYF
TGTGCCAGCAGTTTAAGGGCATCCCCGGGAAACACCATATATTTT
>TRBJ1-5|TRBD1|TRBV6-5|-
CASSYDRGTQPQHF
TGTGCCAGCAGTTACGACAGGGGCACTCAGCCCCAGCATTTT
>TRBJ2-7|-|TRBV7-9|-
CASSLGNLDGEQYF
TGTGCCAGCAGCTTAGGGAATCTGGACGGTGAGCAGTACTTC
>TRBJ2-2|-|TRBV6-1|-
CASSDIRGGTGELFF
TGTGCCAGCAGTGATATACGAGGGGGCACCGGGGAGCTGTTTTTT
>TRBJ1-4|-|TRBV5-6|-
CASSLVITADDGLFF
TGTGCCAGCAGCTTGGTTATCACGGCCGATGATGGACTGTTTTTT
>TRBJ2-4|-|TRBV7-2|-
CASSSRLDMAKNIQYF
TGTGCCAGCAGCTCCCGACTAGATATGGCCAAAAACATTCAGTACTTC
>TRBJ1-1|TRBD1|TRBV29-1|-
CSACSGGAGTEAFF
TGCAGCGCCTGCTCAGGGGGCGCAGGGACTGAAGCTTTCTTT
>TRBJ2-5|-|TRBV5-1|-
CASSPPGETQYF
TGCGCCAGCAGCCCCCCGGGGGAGACCCAGTACTTC
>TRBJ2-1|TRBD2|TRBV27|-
CASSLGLALNEQFF
TGTGCCAGCAGTTTAGGACTAGCTCTAAATGAGCAGTTCTTC
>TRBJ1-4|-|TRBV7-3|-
CASSILVGEKLFF
TGTGCCAGCAGCATACTGGTCGGTGAAAAACTGTTTTTT
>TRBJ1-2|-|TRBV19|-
CASRSDSGANYGYTF
TGTGCCAGTAGGAGCGATTCAGGGGCCAACTATGGCTACACCTTC
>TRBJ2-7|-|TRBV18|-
CASSLPDYGPEQYF
TGTGCCAGCTCACTTCCGGACTATGGTCCCGAGCAGTACTTC
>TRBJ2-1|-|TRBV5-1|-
CASSFEEGAYNEQFF
TGCGCCAGCAGCTTCGAGGAGGGGGCTTACAATGAGCAGTTCTTC